What follows describes a single TCR beta chain. Antigen specificity is unknown. These data come from a study of T cell responses to AZD1222 COVID-19 vaccine. Study observations and caveats: White British ancestry dominated among donors, who included more females, and clonal diversity was possibly underestimated. Samples come after the peak T cell response, not at day 14.

Analyses pooled second doses at about 4 or about 12 weeks. TCRdb's table, derived via immunoSEQ multiplex PCR, lists solely in-frame clones and lacks some. The sample lists about 180,000 clones; about nine tenths were seen once. The V and J ends lost 1 base and 2 bases respectively, with 11 bases between them. The germline CDR1 and CDR2 sequences are GTSNPN and SVGIG (reference sequence). The CDR3 loop spans 14 amino acids. The rearrangement links TRBV30 to TRBJ1-2; D not resolved. The sequencing used peripheral blood, collected 28 days after the second AZD1222 dose. The sequence was obtained from an adult who received the AZD1222 COVID-19 vaccine. The DNA of the CDR3 is TGTGCCTGGAGTGACGAACCAGCCAACTATGGCTACACCTTC. Its protein product is CAWSDEPANYGYTF.